This record looks at one T cell receptor (beta chain) sequence and its context. Its antigen is still unknown. These data belong to a study of blood T cells in healthy people across ages. V trimming: 3 bases; J trimming: 4 bases; junction bases outside the gene matches: 4. The CDR3 is made up of 15 amino acids. Looked up from germline, CDR1 is MGHRA and CDR2 is YSYEKL. Study conclusions and caveats: A roughly linear fall in TCR beta diversity per million T cells was seen with increasing age.

A J-beta primer mix and a sample-barcoded 5' primer were used in a second PCR of about 7 to 12 cycles. TCRdb reanalysed the 5' RACE reads using MiXCR and keeps one entry per CDR3 protein. The table shows some 1.5 million distinct CDR3 sequences, with around 40% occurring only once. This chain uses TRBV4-1 with TRBJ2-7; 12 nucleotides align to TRBD2. Sample: blood. The sequence was collected from a woman younger than 35 in good health. The CDR3 sequence: CASSHPTSGSYEQYF. The CDR3 DNA reads as TGCGCCAGCAGCCACCCGACTAGCGGGAGTTACGAGCAGTACTTC.